This T cell receptor (beta chain) is from a study of response to subunit inactivated influenza vaccine. Study-wide findings and caveats: Few new T cells, the authors suggested, are recruited by each seasonal influenza vaccination.

Germline loops: CDR1 SGHTA, CDR2 FQGNSA. The V end was cut by 3 bases, the J end by 1 base, with 9 bases between. The CDR3 is 15 amino acids. Worth noting for this clonotype: The antigen remains undetermined.

A single record per CDR3 protein comes from TCRdb applying MiXCR to the RT-PCR reads. This table holds about 500,000 distinct CDR3 sequences, approximately 15% found once. The chain combines TRBV7-2 with TRBJ2-2, with D tentatively TRBD2 (5 bases). The TCR was taken from a man in his fifties or sixties who received an inactivated influenza vaccine. The sample was CD4+ T cells sorted from PBMCs, taken roughly 24 months after vaccination. Written as DNA, the CDR3 is TGTGCCAGCAGCTTTTTACGGGGGAACACCGGGGAGCTGTTTTTT. Amino acid sequence: CASSFLRGNTGELFF. Complete variable domain (other parts from reference TRBV7-2 and TRBJ2-2): GAGVSQSPSNKVTEKGKDVELRCDPISGHTALYWYRQSLGQGLEFLIYFQGNSAPDKSGLPSDRFSAERTGGSVSTLTIQRTQQEDSAVYLCASSFLRGNTGELFFGEGSRLTVL.